This T cell receptor beta chain was profiled in a study of CD8 T cells in ankylosing spondylitis. Overall study results and limits: Within peripheral blood, clones linked to disease were CD8+ and relatively rare. Ankylosing spondylitis blood appeared to be characterized by a TCR beta motif of fewer than ten highly homologous variants.

Using quantitative 5'-RACE with molecular barcodes, the authors made TCR beta libraries. TCRdb ran MiXCR on the 5' RACE reads and lists one entry per CDR3 protein. This sample has under 150,000 distinct CDR3 sequences, with about an eighth found just once. The CDR3 contains 14 residues. After removal of 6 bases from V and 6 bases from J, the junction contained 4 bases not matched to a gene. The germline gives CDR1 SGDLS, CDR2 YYNGEE. In this sample, this clonotype turned up a few times. Its cognate antigen is unknown. The receptor's source is a female donor with ankylosing spondylitis or in good health (not recorded which). Material: blood, either unsorted or a sorted T cell fraction (not recorded which). V usage is TRBV9 and J usage is TRBJ2-1; 12 bases are a match to TRBD2. CDR3 loop: CASNPTSGSNEQFF. The CDR3 DNA sequence: TGTGCCAGCAACCCGACTAGCGGGAGCAATGAGCAGTTCTTC. Supplemented by reference TRBV9 and TRBJ2-1, the full variable domain reads DSGVTQTPKHLITATGQRVTLRCSPRSGDLSVYWYQQSLDQGLQFLIQYYNGEERAKGNILERFSAQQFPDLHSELNLSSLELGDSALYFCASNPTSGSNEQFFGPGTRLTVL.